These T cell receptor beta chains were read from a single sample in a study of graft-versus-host responses after intestinal transplantation. Sequencing used immunoSEQ multiplex PCR; TCRdb keeps in-frame clones, though not all of them. The data contain fewer than 20,000 clones, just under 75% of them singletons. Sequencing used ileum tissue, obtained 14 days after transplant. All receptors come from a human patient who received an intestinal transplant, so some T cells may come from the graft donor. Each CDR3 is given with its conserved first and last residue. A D gene is named only where the DNA matches it firmly. The size field is filled for only some rows; it gives once, few, many or a size class.

CDR3: CASSEGWGQSSGNTIYF
DNA: TGTGCCAGCAGTGAAGGGTGGGGACAGAGCTCTGGAAACACCATATATTTT
size: .
V: TRBV6-1
D: TRBD1
J: TRBJ1-3

CDR3: CASSRQGQNNQPQHF
DNA: TGTGCCAGCAGTAGACAGGGTCAGAACAATCAGCCCCAGCATTTT
size: .
V: TRBV2
D: TRBD1
J: TRBJ1-5

CDR3: CASSFRADKTYEQYF
DNA: TGCGCCAGCAGCTTTAGGGCGGACAAGACCTACGAGCAGTACTTC
size: .
V: TRBV5-1
D: .
J: TRBJ2-7

CDR3: CASSLVQSSYNSPLHF
DNA: TGTGCCAGCAGTTTGGTCCAGAGCTCCTATAATTCACCCCTCCACTTT
size: .
V: TRBV27
D: .
J: TRBJ1-6

CDR3: CASSLQAGKTEAFF
DNA: TGCGCCAGCAGCTTGCAAGCAGGAAAAACTGAAGCTTTCTTT
size: .
V: TRBV5-1
D: .
J: TRBJ1-1

CDR3: CASSLASGGTYEQYF
DNA: TGTGCCAGCAGCTTAGCCAGCGGGGGTACCTACGAGCAGTACTTC
size: .
V: TRBV13
D: TRBD2
J: TRBJ2-7

CDR3: CASSYGQEAKLFF
DNA: TGTGCCAGCAGTTACGGGCAGGAGGCAAAACTGTTTTTT
size: few
V: TRBV6-5
D: .
J: TRBJ1-4

CDR3: CASSLQGRNEQFF
DNA: TGTGCCAGCAGCTTGCAGGGTAGAAATGAGCAGTTCTTC
size: .
V: TRBV5-5
D: .
J: TRBJ2-1

CDR3: CAWSPSGAEQYF
DNA: TGTGCCTGGAGCCCATCCGGGGCCGAGCAGTACTTC
size: .
V: TRBV30
D: .
J: TRBJ2-7

CDR3: CASSTNRGKGYEQYF
DNA: TGTGCCAGCAGTACGAACAGGGGAAAAGGCTACGAGCAGTACTTC
size: .
V: TRBV6-5
D: TRBD1
J: TRBJ2-7

CDR3: CASSLRGRGGETQYF
DNA: TGCGCCAGCAGCTTGAGAGGTCGCGGGGGGGAGACCCAGTACTTC
size: once
V: TRBV5-1
D: TRBD2
J: TRBJ2-5

CDR3: CASSFFGTWDTDTQYF
DNA: TGTGCCAGCAGCTTTTTCGGTACTTGGGACACAGATACGCAGTATTTT
size: once
V: TRBV7-2
D: .
J: TRBJ2-3

CDR3: CASTYQTGNGYTF
DNA: TGTGCCAGCACCTACCAGACAGGGAATGGCTACACCTTC
size: .
V: TRBV6-6
D: TRBD1
J: TRBJ1-2

CDR3: CASSKQGMSSYEQYF
DNA: TGTGCCAGCAGCAAACAGGGGATGAGCTCCTACGAGCAGTACTTC
size: .
V: TRBV5-4
D: TRBD1
J: TRBJ2-7

CDR3: CASSPLGGSGGARETQYF
DNA: TGTGCCAGCAGCCCCTTAGGGGGTAGCGGGGGGGCCCGGGAGACCCAGTACTTC
size: .
V: TRBV7-6
D: TRBD2
J: TRBJ2-5

CDR3: CASSIGDRGHYEQYF
DNA: TGTGCCAGTAGTATAGGGGACAGGGGGCACTACGAGCAGTACTTC
size: medium-sized
V: TRBV19
D: TRBD1
J: TRBJ2-7

CDR3: CASSLRQGVAKNIQYF
DNA: TGTGCCAGCAGTCTCAGACAGGGGGTGGCCAAAAACATTCAGTACTTC
size: few
V: TRBV28
D: TRBD1
J: TRBJ2-4

CDR3: CASSLGASGHNEQFF
DNA: TGTGCCAGCAGCTTAGGGGCTAGCGGCCACAATGAGCAGTTCTTC
size: medium-sized
V: TRBV7-9
D: TRBD2
J: TRBJ2-1

CDR3: CASSSSLGANVLTF
DNA: TGTGCCAGTAGCAGCTCTCTGGGGGCCAACGTCCTGACTTTC
size: .
V: TRBV19
D: .
J: TRBJ2-6

CDR3: CASSYTGQGRPTQYF
DNA: TGTGCCAGCAGCTACACCGGACAGGGGAGGCCGACCCAGTACTTC
size: .
V: TRBV13
D: TRBD1
J: TRBJ2-5

CDR3: CAWSAGSLNMF
DNA: TGTGCCTGGAGCGCCGGGAGCCTGAATATGTTT
size: few
V: TRBV30
D: .
J: TRBJ1-3

CDR3: CASSYRTSKSDEQFF
DNA: TGCGCCAGCAGCTACCGGACTAGTAAATCTGATGAGCAGTTCTTC
size: .
V: TRBV5-1
D: TRBD2
J: TRBJ2-1

CDR3: CASSSGSPYNEQFF
DNA: TGTGCCAGCAGTTCTGGGAGCCCCTACAATGAGCAGTTCTTC
size: .
V: TRBV28
D: .
J: TRBJ2-1

CDR3: CASSLSGRAGAGANVLTF
DNA: TGTGCCAGCAGCCTTAGCGGGAGGGCCGGTGCTGGGGCCAACGTCCTGACTTTC
size: .
V: TRBV7-9
D: TRBD2
J: TRBJ2-6

CDR3: CASSQGGGEQYF
DNA: TGCGCCAGCAGCCAAGGGGGCGGCGAGCAGTACTTC
size: few
V: TRBV4-1
D: .
J: TRBJ2-7

CDR3: CAISDSGSGSSYNEQFF
DNA: TGTGCCATCAGTGACTCGGGTAGCGGGAGCTCCTACAATGAGCAGTTCTTC
size: .
V: TRBV10-3
D: TRBD2
J: TRBJ2-1

CDR3: CASSDQGVYEQYF
DNA: TGTGCCAGCAGTGACCAGGGAGTATACGAGCAGTACTTC
size: .
V: TRBV6-1
D: .
J: TRBJ2-7

CDR3: CASSGGLEAGELFF
DNA: TGCGCCAGCAGTGGGGGGCTAGAGGCCGGGGAGCTGTTTTTT
size: .
V: TRBV10-1
D: .
J: TRBJ2-2

CDR3: CAISAGQGKEPQHF
DNA: TGTGCCATCAGTGCGGGACAGGGGAAGGAGCCCCAGCATTTT
size: .
V: TRBV10-3
D: TRBD1
J: TRBJ1-5

CDR3: CSVNSMNTEAFF
DNA: TGCAGCGTAAACAGCATGAACACTGAAGCTTTCTTT
size: few
V: TRBV29-1
D: .
J: TRBJ1-1

CDR3: CSVPGKYTF
DNA: TGCAGCGTCCCCGGGAAATACACCTTC
size: .
V: TRBV29-1
D: .
J: TRBJ1-2

CDR3: CASSPITENTGELFF
DNA: TGCGCCAGCAGCCCGATCACAGAGAACACCGGGGAGCTGTTTTTT
size: .
V: TRBV5-1
D: .
J: TRBJ2-2

CDR3: CSVERGLVGSSYEQYF
DNA: TGCAGCGTTGAAAGAGGACTAGTGGGAAGCTCCTACGAGCAGTACTTC
size: few
V: TRBV29-1
D: TRBD2
J: TRBJ2-7

CDR3: CASSTDRSGNGYTF
DNA: TGTGCCAGCTCAACGGACAGGTCAGGGAATGGCTACACCTTC
size: .
V: TRBV18
D: TRBD1
J: TRBJ1-2

CDR3: CASSFIGSTEYTEAFF
DNA: TGCGCCAGCAGCTTTATAGGCTCCACCGAGTACACTGAAGCTTTCTTT
size: few
V: TRBV5-1
D: .
J: TRBJ1-1

CDR3: CASKFAGTLFF
DNA: TGTGCCAGCAAGTTTGCAGGGACGCTGTTTTTT
size: few
V: TRBV6-5
D: .
J: TRBJ2-2

CDR3: CASSYRAGEGELFF
DNA: TGCGCCAGCAGCTATCGGGCCGGTGAGGGGGAGCTGTTTTTT
size: .
V: TRBV4-1
D: .
J: TRBJ2-2

CDR3: CASSFVAESYEQYF
DNA: TGTGCCAGCAGTTTTGTGGCCGAATCCTACGAGCAGTACTTC
size: .
V: TRBV6-5
D: .
J: TRBJ2-7

CDR3: CASSPLGAGEVTDTQYF
DNA: TGTGCCAGCAGCCCCCTGGGAGCGGGAGAAGTCACAGATACGCAGTATTTT
size: .
V: TRBV7-8
D: TRBD2
J: TRBJ2-3

CDR3: CASRPDQNTEAFF
DNA: TGTGCCAGCAGACCGGACCAGAACACTGAAGCTTTCTTT
size: .
V: TRBV6-5
D: .
J: TRBJ1-1

CDR3: CASSLADGPGAQYF
DNA: TGTGCCAGCAGCTTAGCGGACGGGCCAGGGGCCCAGTACTTC
size: .
V: TRBV7-2
D: .
J: TRBJ2-5

CDR3: CASSLGPYTEPDTGELFF
DNA: TGTGCCAGCAGCTTAGGCCCTTACACAGAGCCGGACACCGGGGAGCTGTTTTTT
size: .
V: TRBV7-9
D: .
J: TRBJ2-2

CDR3: CASSHPGLAGGPNTDTQYF
DNA: TGCGCCAGCAGCCACCCCGGACTAGCGGGAGGCCCAAACACAGATACGCAGTATTTT
size: .
V: TRBV4-1
D: TRBD2
J: TRBJ2-3

CDR3: CASSWTVMNTEAFF
DNA: TGTGCCAGCAGTTGGACAGTAATGAACACTGAAGCTTTCTTT
size: .
V: TRBV6-5
D: .
J: TRBJ1-1

CDR3: CASSFITGAGEQYF
DNA: TGTGCCAGCAGCTTCATTACAGGGGCGGGCGAGCAGTACTTC
size: once
V: TRBV5-4
D: TRBD1
J: TRBJ2-7

CDR3: CASSRDRGQGSPLHF
DNA: TGCGCCAGCAGCCGCGACAGGGGGCAGGGTTCACCCCTCCACTTT
size: few
V: TRBV5-1
D: TRBD1
J: TRBJ1-6

CDR3: CSARAREGYTF
DNA: TGCAGTGCTAGAGCAAGGGAAGGCTACACCTTC
size: .
V: TRBV20-1
D: .
J: TRBJ1-2

CDR3: CAISEGLAGVDEQFF
DNA: TGTGCCATCAGTGAGGGACTAGCGGGAGTTGATGAGCAGTTCTTC
size: .
V: TRBV10-3
D: TRBD2
J: TRBJ2-1

CDR3: CASSELAGGQETQYF
DNA: TGTGCCAGCAGTGAACTAGCGGGGGGGCAAGAGACCCAGTACTTC
size: .
V: TRBV6-1
D: TRBD2
J: TRBJ2-5

CDR3: CASSQAGTGNTEAFF
DNA: TGCGCCAGCAGCCAGGCGGGGACGGGAAACACTGAAGCTTTCTTT
size: .
V: TRBV4-3
D: .
J: TRBJ1-1

CDR3: CASSVEEDTEAFF
DNA: TGTGCCAGCAGCGTAGAGGAGGACACTGAAGCTTTCTTT
size: .
V: TRBV9
D: .
J: TRBJ1-1

CDR3: CASSHGTFPYNEQFF
DNA: TGTGCCAGCAGCCACGGGACTTTCCCCTACAATGAGCAGTTCTTC
size: .
V: TRBV5-6
D: .
J: TRBJ2-1

CDR3: CASSIVPQGEPGELFF
DNA: TGTGCCAGTAGTATAGTACCGCAGGGGGAACCCGGGGAGCTGTTTTTT
size: .
V: TRBV19
D: TRBD1
J: TRBJ2-2